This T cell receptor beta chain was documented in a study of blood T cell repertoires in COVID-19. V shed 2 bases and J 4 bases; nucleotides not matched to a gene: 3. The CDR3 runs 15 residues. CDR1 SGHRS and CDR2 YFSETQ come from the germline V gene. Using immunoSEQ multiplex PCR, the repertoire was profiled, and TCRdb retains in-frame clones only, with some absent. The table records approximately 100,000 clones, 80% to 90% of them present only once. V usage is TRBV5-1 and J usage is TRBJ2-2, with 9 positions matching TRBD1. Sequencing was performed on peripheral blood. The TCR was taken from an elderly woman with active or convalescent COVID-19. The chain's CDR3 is CASSFGQGFTGELFF. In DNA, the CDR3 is TGCGCCAGCAGCTTTGGACAGGGGTTCACCGGGGAGCTGTTTTTT.